This section outlines one TCR beta chain sequence together with its context. Its antigen is as yet unknown. Germline V gene lookup returns CDR1 SGHAT and CDR2 FQNNGV. The CDR3 spans 15 residues. The V gene lost 0 bases and the J gene lost 0 bases, with 8 bases spanning the gap. These data belong to a study of shared clonotypes between healthy human individuals. Data came from immunoSEQ multiplex PCR; TCRdb stores just in-frame clones and leaves some out. The sample gives over 750,000 clones, around 96% of which show up once; about 0.25% is in the top ten. Selected positively for CCR7 and CD45RO-negative, naive CD8 cells excluded terminally differentiated effector memory CD45RA+ cells. Study findings and constraints: Estimated clonotype richness was generally higher in naive than memory subsets. Sequencing depth was expected to affect clonotype sharing among donors.

The receptor's source is a man aged 25-45 years in good health. The chain couples TRBV11-2 to TRBJ1-1; D gene unclear. Sequenced: naive CD8+ T cells sorted from blood. The CDR3 coding sequence is TGTGCCAGCAGCTTAGATATTTCCCTGAACACTGAAGCTTTCTTT. It is translated as CASSLDISLNTEAFF.